The 16 T cell receptor beta chains below all came from one sample that was sequenced in a study of Ad26.COV2.S vaccination and SARS-CoV-2 variants (dated by TCRdb to 2020 to 2022). The treatment or condition label here, explained by the study, means: some 20 received Ad26.COV2.S at low or high dose, single or two shots; 5 received placebo; per-sample allocation not given. Repertoires of vaccine and placebo recipients were sequenced from samples collected on day 63 after the first injection. Library creation used the immunoSEQ multiplex PCR assay. The table comes from immuneACCESS by way of TCRdb, which keeps in-frame sequences with V and J called. Part of the clones is missing from these tables; in studies checked, under half for an unresolved V gene and the rest for unknown reasons. This sample lists 200,000 to 250,000 clones; around 87% were detected once. The top ten clones comprise roughly 10% of the sample.

This specimen consisted of peripheral blood, obtained in a trial of Ad26.COV2.S vaccine versus placebo. Receptor source: a person between 18 and 65 years old who received the Ad26.COV2.S COVID-19 vaccine or a placebo.

The J gene is TRBJ1-2, the V gene TRBV7-2; TRBD1 might be the D (5 bases). This CDR3 has 14 amino acids. Trimming stripped 1 base from V and 8 bases from J, with 14 bases between. CDR1 and CDR2 from the germline V gene are SGHTA and FQGNSA. The CDR3 DNA is TGTGCCAGCAGCTTAGGGCTTCAGGGAAAGGGCTACACCTTC. Translation gives CASSLGLQGKGYTF.

This clone was seen only a few times. This chain joins TRBV13 and TRBJ2-1, with D uncertain. Germline V gene lookup returns CDR1 PRHDT and CDR2 FYEKMQ (reference sequence). V gave up 0 bases and J gave up 4 bases, with 10 bases separating them. The CDR3 covers 15 residues. CDR3 amino acids: CASSLGFGAYNEQFF. The CDR3 DNA follows: TGTGCCAGCAGCTTAGGCTTCGGAGCTTACAATGAGCAGTTCTTC.

The V gene is TRBV28, the J gene TRBJ2-3; TRBD1 matches at 7 bases. The CDR3 has 21 residues. V dropped 6 bases and J dropped 0; count of bases not matched to a gene: 24. The V gene's germline CDR1 is MDHEN and CDR2 SYDVKM. This CDR3 reads CASRPTWMGTVLFSSTDTQYF. Here the CDR3 DNA reads TGTGCCAGCAGGCCTACATGGATGGGGACAGTACTATTCTCTAGCACAGATACGCAGTATTTT.

V gene TRBV19 combines with J gene TRBJ1-1; tentative D call: TRBD1 (6 bases). This CDR3 region has 13 residues. Germline V gene lookup returns CDR1 LNHDA and CDR2 SQIVND (reference sequence). V lost 5 bases and J lost 5, with 12 bases in between. The CDR3 spells CASSAQGQTEAFF. The CDR3 DNA sequence: TGTGCCAGTAGTGCACAGGGTCAAACTGAAGCTTTCTTT.

Points on this clone: Germline is not matched at one junction end, which may reflect a read error. This chain connects TRBV5-4 to TRBJ2-1; a weak D match, TRBD2 (6 bases). The germline CDR1 and CDR2 sequences are SGHNT and YYREEE (reference sequence). This CDR3 has 16 residues. CDR3 bases: TGTGCCAGCAGTTTGGGAGGTGTGGGAAACCACAATGAGCAGTTCTTC. Translated, it gives CASSLGGVGNHNEQFF.

As concerns this clone: The same CDR3 arises from other DNA sequences in this sample as well. The genes are TRBV3-1 (or the pseudogene TRBV3-2) and TRBJ1-1; D call uncertain. Germline CDR1 reads LGHDT; CDR2 reads YNNKEL (reference sequence). The ends were cut back, 1 base at V and 0 bases at J, with 6 bases in the middle. The CDR3 covers 14 residues. The DNA for the CDR3 is TGTGCCAGCAGCCAAGTGGGAATGAACACTGAAGCTTTCTTT. Translated: CASSQVGMNTEAFF.

The chain joins TRBV9 to TRBJ2-7; the D call may be TRBD1 or TRBD2 (5 bases each). The CDR3 runs 14 residues. CDR1 is SGDLS and CDR2 is YYNGEE in the germline V gene. V gave up 5 bases and J gave up 0 bases, with 12 bases separating them. CDR3 amino acids: CASSSGTGSYEQYF. CDR3 nucleotide sequence: TGTGCCAGCAGTTCCGGGACGGGCTCCTACGAGCAGTACTTC.

The rearrangement joins TRBV7-3 to TRBJ2-2; D is possibly TRBD1 or TRBD2 (6 bases each). Trimming pared 2 bases from V and 7 bases from J, leaving 14 bases between. Germline V gene data show CDR1 as SGHTA and CDR2 as FQGTGA. This CDR3 spans 15 amino acids. CDR3 amino acids: CASSLLGGANGELFF. In DNA, the CDR3 is TGTGCCAGCAGCTTACTGGGGGGCGCAAACGGGGAGCTGTTTTTT.

This chain uses TRBV11-2 with TRBJ2-2; 9 nucleotides match TRBD2. The trim removed 4 bases at V and 4 bases at J, leaving 1 base unmatched. In germline, CDR1 is SGHAT, CDR2 FQNNGV. The CDR3 contains 14 residues. The CDR3 DNA follows: TGTGCCAGCAGCTCAGCGGGGGGCACCGGGGAGCTGTTTTTT. This gives the protein CASSSAGGTGELFF.

This clone was counted between two and nine times. The rearrangement links TRBV24-1 to TRBJ1-5; no reliable D call. CDR1 KGHDR and CDR2 SFDVKD come from the germline V gene. The V end was cut by 3 bases, the J end by 3 bases, with 8 bases between. The CDR3 totals 14 residues. Written as DNA, the CDR3 is TGTGCCACCAGTGATGACACCTTCAATCAGCCCCAGCATTTT. The encoded protein is CATSDDTFNQPQHF.

Only one count was recorded for this clone. This sequence joins TRBV5-4 and TRBJ1-2, with D maybe TRBD1 (6 bases). Trimming shortened V by 7 bases and J by 1 base, and 14 bases separated the two germline ends. CDR1 and CDR2 from the germline V gene are SGHNT and YYREEE (reference sequence). This CDR3 is 14 amino acids long. CDR3 DNA sequence: TGTGCCAGCCTACCCGCCAGGGGTAACTATGGCTACACCTTC. Encoded protein: CASLPARGNYGYTF.

V is TRBV7-9 and J is TRBJ1-1; 11 bases line up with TRBD1. In germline, CDR1 is SEHNR, CDR2 FQNEAQ (reference sequence). This CDR3 region has 16 residues. V was clipped by 3 bases and J by 1 base; unmatched bases: 4. In nucleotides, the CDR3 is TGTGCCAGCAGCTTTGGACAGGGGGCGACGAACACTGAAGCTTTCTTT. Translation gives CASSFGQGATNTEAFF.

This chain connects TRBV30 to TRBJ2-1; TRBD2 matches 10 bases. V gave up 3 bases and J gave up 7 bases; unmatched junction bases: 6. This CDR3 region has 14 residues. Germline V gene sequence: CDR1 GTSNPN, CDR2 SVGIG (reference sequence). For the CDR3, the DNA is TGTGCCTGGAGGCTAGCGGGAGTTAGTAATGAGCAGTTCTTC. It yields the protein CAWRLAGVSNEQFF.

The chain couples TRBV18 to TRBJ2-2, with D hard to call. CDR3 length: 13 amino acids. Germline CDR1 and CDR2: KGHSH and LQKENI. Trimming removed 2 bases from V and 6 bases from J, with 7 bases in between. The CDR3 sequence is CASSPKGPGELFF. DNA of the CDR3: TGTGCCAGCTCACCAAAGGGCCCCGGGGAGCTGTTTTTT.

The J gene is TRBJ2-2, the V gene TRBV4-1; D may be TRBD1 (6 bases). Germline V gene data show CDR1 as MGHRA and CDR2 as YSYEKL. The CDR3 sequence is 13 residues long. V was trimmed by 4 bases and J by 7 bases, leaving 10 bases between them. This chain's CDR3 is CASSLGGIGELFF. The CDR3 DNA follows: TGCGCCAGCAGCCTAGGGGGAATCGGGGAGCTGTTTTTT.

V is TRBV28 and J is TRBJ2-7; possibly TRBD1 for D (5 bases). Germline V gives CDR1 MDHEN, CDR2 SYDVKM. The V and J ends lost 3 bases and 2 bases respectively, with 14 bases between them. This CDR3 spans 15 amino acids. The CDR3 region has the DNA TGTGCCAGCAGTTTTAGGGCGACAGCCACCTACGAGCAGTACTTC. This translates into CASSFRATATYEQYF.